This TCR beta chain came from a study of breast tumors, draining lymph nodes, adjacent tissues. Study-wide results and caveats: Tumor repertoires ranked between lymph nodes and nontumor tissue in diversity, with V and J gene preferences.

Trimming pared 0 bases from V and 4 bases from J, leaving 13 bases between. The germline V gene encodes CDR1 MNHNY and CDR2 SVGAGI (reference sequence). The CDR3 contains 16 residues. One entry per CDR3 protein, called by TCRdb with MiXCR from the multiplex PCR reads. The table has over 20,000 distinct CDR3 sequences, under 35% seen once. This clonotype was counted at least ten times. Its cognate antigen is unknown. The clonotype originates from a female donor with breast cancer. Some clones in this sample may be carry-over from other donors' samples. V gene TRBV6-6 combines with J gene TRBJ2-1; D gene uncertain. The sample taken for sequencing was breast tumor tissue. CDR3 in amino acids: CASSYSISWGYNEQFF. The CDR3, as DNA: TGTGCCAGCAGTTACTCTATATCGTGGGGTTACAATGAGCAGTTCTTC.